These 16 T cell receptor beta chains came from one sample sequenced in a study of T cells in women clearing cervical HPV infection. This table comes from immunoSEQ multiplex PCR, and its TCRdb copy is limited to in-frame clones, with some not included. The sample includes about 20,000 clones. The sample consisted of blood buffy coat. Every receptor here comes from a woman aged 18-69 years with a cervical HPV16 infection that either progressed to CIN3+ or cleared (not recorded which).

The CDR3 spells CASPPRPGLLVYSYNEQFF. The covered CDR3 bases are TGTGCCAGCCCCCCACGGCCAGGCCTTTTGGTATACTCCTACAATGAG. This sequence joins TRBV18 and TRBJ2-1; D unresolved. The CDR3 is cut off 3 residues early in the read; its end comes from the germline J gene. The germline V and J ends were trimmed by 8 bases and 0 bases, with 26 bases remaining between them. The CDR3 length is 19 residues. Germline V gene data show CDR1 as KGHSH and CDR2 as LQKENI.

Details on this clone: Read coverage stops 3 residues before the CDR3 terminus; the germline J gene supplies the remainder. This sequence joins TRBV13 and TRBJ2-1; D is possibly TRBD1 (5 bases). CDR1 is PRHDT, CDR2 FYEKMQ, per germline (reference sequence). Trimming pared 7 bases from V and 2 bases from J, leaving 9 bases between. This CDR3 spans 13 amino acids. CDR3 sequence reads: CASKGQAYNEQFF. The sequenced CDR3 bases are TGTGCCAGCAAGGGGCAGGCCTACAATGAG.

As for this clone: The read terminates 3 residues before the CDR3 end, so the remaining end is supplied by the germline J gene. The chain combines TRBV18 with TRBJ2-7; TRBD2 is a possible D gene (6 bases). CDR3 length: 14 residues. Trimming removed 3 bases from V and 6 bases from J, with 15 bases in between. Germline CDR1 and CDR2: KGHSH and LQKENI. CDR3 protein: CASSPHGGLGEQYF. Incomplete CDR3 DNA: TGTGCCAGCTCACCCCACGGAGGGTTAGGCGAG.

On this clone: The read terminates 3 residues ahead of where the CDR3 ends, so the germline J gene completes it. This chain links TRBV11-2 with TRBJ2-2, with D maybe TRBD1 (5 bases). There are 14 residues in the CDR3. In germline, CDR1 is SGHAT, CDR2 FQNNGV. V was trimmed by 1 base and J by 7 bases, leaving 10 bases between them. CDR3 residues: CASSLAGSGGELFF. CDR3 DNA (partial): TGTGCCAGCAGCTTAGCAGGGTCCGGCGGGGAG. Combining the CDR3 with reference TRBV11-2 and TRBJ2-2 gives the whole variable domain EAGVAQSPRYKIIEKRQSVAFWCNPISGHATLYWYQQILGQGPKLLIQFQNNGVVDDSQLPKDRFSAERLKGVDSTLKIQPAKLEDSAVYLCASSLAGSGGELFFGEGSRLTVL.

The CDR3 sequence is CASSSTTSGDPYEQYF. The CDR3 DNA, read in part, is TGCGCCAGCAGCTCCACCACTAGCGGAGACCCCTACGAG. The gene calls are TRBV5-1 and TRBJ2-7; TRBD2 matches at 8 bases. The DNA ends 3 residues before the CDR3 does, and the rest of the CDR3 is filled in from the germline J gene. V was clipped by 3 bases and J by 2 bases; unmatched bases: 10. This CDR3 has 16 amino acids. Germline assignment: CDR1 SGHRS and CDR2 YFSETQ.

As regards this clone: The read terminates 3 residues ahead of where the CDR3 ends, so the germline J gene completes it. The gene calls are TRBV5-4 and TRBJ2-3, with 11 bases fitting TRBD2. Germline lookup yields CDR1 SGHNT and CDR2 YYREEE (reference sequence). The CDR3 is made up of 15 amino acids. Trimming removed 4 bases from V and 5 bases from J; junction bases left unmatched: 6. Partial CDR3 DNA: TGTGCCAGCAGCACACTAGCGGGAGAGGTAGATACG. Protein: CASSTLAGEVDT. The complete CDR3 protein is CASSTLAGEVDTQYF. Full variable domain (rest looked up from reference TRBV5-4 and TRBJ2-3): ETGVTQSPTHLIKTRGQQVTLRCSSQSGHNTVSWYQQALGQGPQFIFQYYREEENGRGNFPPRFSGLQFPNYSSELNVNALELDDSALYLCASSTLAGEVDTQYFGPGTRLTVL.

As to this clone: The read terminates 3 residues ahead of where the CDR3 ends, so the germline J gene completes it. The chain couples TRBV6-2 or TRBV6-3 to TRBJ1-6, with TRBD1 matching 7 bases. The CDR3 runs to 15 residues. Per the germline V gene, CDR1 is MNHEY and CDR2 is SVGEGT. After removal of 8 bases from V and 7 bases from J, the junction contained 11 bases not matched to a gene. The CDR3 reads CASGEDRDSNSPLHF. The sequenced part of the CDR3 DNA is TGTGCCAGCGGAGAAGACAGGGATTCGAATTCACCC.

Points on this clone: The read terminates 3 residues ahead of where the CDR3 ends, so the germline J gene completes it. The chain carries TRBV19 and TRBJ1-1, with D possibly TRBD1 on 6 matching bases. Germline CDR1 and CDR2: LNHDA and SQIVND (reference sequence). The length of the CDR3 is 13 residues. V lost 5 bases and J lost 3, with 10 bases in between. The CDR3 sequence is CASSLQGYTEAFF. The covered CDR3 bases are TGTGCCAGTAGTCTACAGGGTTACACTGAA. Full variable domain (rest looked up from reference TRBV19 and TRBJ1-1): DGGITQSPKYLFRKEGQNVTLSCEQNLNHDAMYWYRQDPGQGLRLIYYSQIVNDFQKGDIAEGYSVSREKKESFPLTVTSAQKNPTAFYLCASSLQGYTEAFFGQGTRLTVV.

For this clone: The read finishes 3 residues shy of the CDR3 end, and the germline J gene is used to complete it. Other DNA sequences within the sample encode an identical CDR3. V and J are TRBV5-6 and TRBJ1-3, with D possibly TRBD1 on 5 matching bases. Germline assignment: CDR1 SGHDT and CDR2 YYEEEE. The CDR3 sequence is 15 residues long. Trimming took 0 bases from V and 0 from J, leaving 7 bases between them. CDR3 sequence: CASSLGGGSGNTIYF. Incomplete CDR3 DNA: TGTGCCAGCAGCTTGGGCGGGGGCTCTGGAAACACC.

Details on this clone: The CDR3 end is not reached by the read, which stops 3 residues before it; the germline J gene fills it in. This rearrangement joins TRBV5-1 to TRBJ2-5; the match to TRBD2 covers 12 bases. The CDR3 has 16 residues. With V trimmed by 4 bases and J by 4 bases, 8 bases remained unmatched. The germline V gene has CDR1 SGHRS and CDR2 YFSETQ. The CDR3 sequence is CASSKTSGSVRETQYF. Incomplete CDR3 DNA: TGCGCCAGCAGCAAGACTAGCGGGAGTGTACGAGAGACC.

Comment on this clone: The CDR3 extends 3 residues past the end of the read, so its final part is completed from the germline J gene. V is TRBV7-8 and J is TRBJ2-3; possible D gene TRBD1, 5 bases. CDR3 length: 13 residues. Deletions cut 7 bases from V and 0 bases from J, with 8 bases between. Germline CDR1 reads SGHVS; CDR2 reads FQNEAQ. The DNA read from the CDR3 is TGTGCCAGCACTAGGGGTAGCACAGATACG. Translation: CASTRGSTDT. The whole CDR3 reads CASTRGSTDTQYF.

As to this clone: The read ends 3 residues shy of where the CDR3 ends; the end is completed using the germline J gene. This CDR3 is also generated by other DNA sequences in the sample. The gene calls are TRBV20-1 and TRBJ1-2, with no clear D. Germline-derived CDR1 and CDR2 are DFQATT and SNEGSKA (reference sequence). The CDR3 runs 13 residues. V was clipped by 5 bases and J by 0 bases, with 10 bases between them. The chain's CDR3 is CSAAAVTNYGYTF. CDR3 bases read: TGCAGTGCTGCGGCAGTTACTAACTATGGC.

As concerns this clone: The read gets to within 3 residues of the CDR3 end, and the germline J gene fills in the rest. This chain joins TRBV7-9 and TRBJ1-4, with no clear D. There are 13 residues in the CDR3. Germline V gene lookup returns CDR1 SEHNR and CDR2 FQNEAQ (reference sequence). Trimming removed 2 bases from V and 7 bases from J, with 8 bases in between. CDR3 DNA (partial): TGTGCCAGCAGCTTATTAGAATTTGAAAAA. It encodes CASSLLEFEK. The entire CDR3 protein is CASSLLEFEKLFF. Variable domain in full (rest from reference TRBV7-9 and TRBJ1-4): DTGVSQNPRHKITKRGQNVTFRCDPISEHNRLYWYRQTLGQGPEFLTYFQNEAQLEKSRLLSDRFSAERPKGSFSTLEIQRTEQGDSAMYLCASSLLEFEKLFFGSGTQLSVL.

Comment on this clone: The read ends 3 residues early relative to the CDR3; the germline J gene fills the gap. The chain couples TRBV9 to TRBJ2-3, with 7 bases matching TRBD1. Germline assignment: CDR1 SGDLS and CDR2 YYNGEE. The V segment lost 0 bases and the J segment 2 bases; nucleotides outside the gene matches: 3. There are 15 residues in the CDR3. The CDR3 sequence is CASSVGDRNTDTQYF. The covered CDR3 bases are TGTGCCAGCAGCGTAGGGGACAGAAACACAGATACG.

Concerning this clone itself: The read stops 3 residues short of the end of the CDR3; the missing end is completed from the germline J gene. V is TRBV6-2 or TRBV6-3 and J is TRBJ2-3; weak D call: TRBD1 (6 bases). V shed 5 bases and J shed 5 bases, with 14 bases lying between them. Germline V gene data show CDR1 as MNHEY and CDR2 as SVGEGT. The length of the CDR3 is 14 residues. This CDR3 is CASSLRDTGDTQYF. CDR3 DNA, as far as it was read: TGTGCCAGCAGTCTACGGGACACGGGAGATACG.

On this clone: The CDR3 end lies 3 residues beyond the end of the read and is filled in from the germline J gene. V usage is TRBV11-2 and J usage is TRBJ1-1; D is undetermined. The ends were cut back, 0 bases at V and 0 bases at J, with 5 bases in the middle. Germline lookup yields CDR1 SGHAT and CDR2 FQNNGV. The length of the CDR3 is 14 residues. The CDR3 here is CASSLEQLNTEAFF. CDR3 DNA (partial): TGTGCCAGCAGCTTAGAACAATTGAACACTGAA.